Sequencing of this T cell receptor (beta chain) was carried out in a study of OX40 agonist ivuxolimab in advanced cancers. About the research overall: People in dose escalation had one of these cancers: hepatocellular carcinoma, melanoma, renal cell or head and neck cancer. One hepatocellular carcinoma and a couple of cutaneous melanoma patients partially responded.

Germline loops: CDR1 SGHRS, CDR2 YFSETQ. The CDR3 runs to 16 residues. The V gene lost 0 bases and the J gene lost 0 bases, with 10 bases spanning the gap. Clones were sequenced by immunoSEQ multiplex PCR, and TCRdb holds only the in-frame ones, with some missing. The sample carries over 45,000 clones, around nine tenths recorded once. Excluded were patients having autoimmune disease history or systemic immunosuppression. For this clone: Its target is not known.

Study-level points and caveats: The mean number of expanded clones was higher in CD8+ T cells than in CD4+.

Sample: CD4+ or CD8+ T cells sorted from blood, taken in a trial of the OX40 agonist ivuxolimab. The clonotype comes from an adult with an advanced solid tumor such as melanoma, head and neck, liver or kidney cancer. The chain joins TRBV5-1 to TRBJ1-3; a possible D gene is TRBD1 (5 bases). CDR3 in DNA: TGCGCCAGCAGCTTGGCAGGGCCTTCCTCTGGAAACACCATATATTTT. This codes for CASSLAGPSSGNTIYF.